The sequence of this TCR beta chain was determined in a study of shared clonotypes between healthy human individuals. Overall study findings and caveats: Generally, naive subsets (rather than memory subsets) showed larger estimated richness.

Details on this clone: Its antigen is not known.

Assay execution took place at the deep level. TCRdb's copy holds only in-frame clones and misses some; the assay was immunoSEQ multiplex PCR. The sample has 2,500,000 or so clones; 93% are singletons. Only Caucasian adults living in Nashville, Tennessee made up the donor group. The CDR3 loop spans 16 amino acids. Looked up from germline, CDR1 is SNHLY and CDR2 is FYNNEI. The V gene lost 2 bases and the J gene lost 4 bases, with 17 bases spanning the gap. The source material was naive CD4+ T cells from PBMCs. The sample's subset: CD45RA+ positively selected. The genes are TRBV2 and TRBJ1-2; D is perhaps TRBD1 (5 bases). The source of this sequence is a man younger than 30 in good health. Some clones in this sample may be carry-over from other donors' samples. CDR3 coding DNA: TGTGCCAGCAGTGAACCCGGGGCGTCGAGTAGCTATGGCTACACCTTC. Residues: CASSEPGASSSYGYTF.